This section outlines one T cell receptor beta chain sequence together with its context. Its antigen is as yet unknown. The CDR3 is 12 amino acids. Losses at the gene ends were 6 bases for V and 9 bases for J; bases not matched to a gene: 8. Germline V gene sequence: CDR1 MNHEY, CDR2 SVGAGI. Unique molecular identifiers were built into the TCR beta cDNA libraries. TCRdb reprocessed the PCR reads via MiXCR and lists one record per CDR3 protein. The sample shows 600,000 to 700,000 distinct CDR3 sequences, 59% of them seen only once. The data belong to a study of post-analysis software for immune sequencing data. Study at large: The disease courses covered relapsing-remitting, secondary progressive and progressive-relapsing multiple sclerosis. Findings and caveats of the study: There was significantly lower normalized Chao1 diversity in multiple sclerosis patients than in controls. A few TRBV segments appeared more often in patients than in controls, and TRBV5-6, TRBV5-1 and TRBV20-1 were among these.

The sequencing sample was made of blood. The TCR sequence derives from a girl aged 2 to 9 with multiple sclerosis. The chain links TRBV6-5 to TRBJ2-7; 7 positions agree with TRBD1. The DNA of the CDR3 is TGTGCCAGCAGCCCCCGACAGGGTGTGCAGTACTTC. Its protein product is CASSPRQGVQYF.